Reported below is one TCR beta chain. Its specificity is unknown. CDR3 length: 12 amino acids. The germline V gene has CDR1 SQVTM and CDR2 ANQGSEA. V shed 4 bases and J shed 0 bases, with 7 bases lying between them. The source of the sample is a study of T cell repertoires in cytomegalovirus infection. TCRdb processed the reads anew with MiXCR; each CDR3 protein has one entry. Altogether roughly 120,000 distinct CDR3 sequences are present, over 9.5% being singletons, with the ten largest covering over 25%. Whole-study results and caveats: HLA-C-restricted CMV clonotypes gave the most frequent clonotype in two of eight donors.

The TCR originated in a human donor in good health (CMV status not recorded). Some clones in this sample may be carry-over from other donors' samples. The sample comprised PBMCs, sequenced either directly or after in vitro stimulation (not recorded which). The chain recombines TRBV29-1 with TRBJ2-7; D gene ambiguous. In DNA form, the CDR3 reads TGCAGCGTTGCGCACGGCTCCTACGAGCAGTACTTC. Amino acids: CSVAHGSYEQYF.